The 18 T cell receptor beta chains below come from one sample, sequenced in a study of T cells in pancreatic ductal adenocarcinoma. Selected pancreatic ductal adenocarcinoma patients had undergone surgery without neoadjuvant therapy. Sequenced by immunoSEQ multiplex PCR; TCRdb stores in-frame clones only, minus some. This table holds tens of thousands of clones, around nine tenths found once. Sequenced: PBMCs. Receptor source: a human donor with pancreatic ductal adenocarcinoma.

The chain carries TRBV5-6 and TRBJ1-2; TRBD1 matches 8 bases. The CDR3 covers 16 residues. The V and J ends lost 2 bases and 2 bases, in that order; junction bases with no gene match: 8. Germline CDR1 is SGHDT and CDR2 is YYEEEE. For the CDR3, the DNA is TGTGCCAGCAGCTTCAGGGGGCAGATTAGGAACTATGGCTACACCTTC. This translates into CASSFRGQIRNYGYTF.

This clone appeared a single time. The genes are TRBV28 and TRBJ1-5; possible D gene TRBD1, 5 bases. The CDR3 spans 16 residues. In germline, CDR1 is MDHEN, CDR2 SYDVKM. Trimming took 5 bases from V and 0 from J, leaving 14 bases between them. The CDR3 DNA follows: TGTGCCAGCAGTCCCGGTGGCAGGGATAGCAATCAGCCCCAGCATTTT. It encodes CASSPGGRDSNQPQHF.

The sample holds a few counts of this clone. This CDR3 reads CASSYRGMDEKLFF. CDR3 bases: TGTGCCAGCAGTTACAGGGGAATGGATGAAAAACTGTTTTTT. The chain recombines TRBV6-6 with TRBJ1-4, with a weak D call TRBD1 (5 bases). Trimming shortened V by 2 bases and J by 6 bases, and 10 bases separated the two germline ends. CDR1 and CDR2 from the germline V gene are MNHNY and SVGAGI (reference sequence). The CDR3 runs to 14 residues.

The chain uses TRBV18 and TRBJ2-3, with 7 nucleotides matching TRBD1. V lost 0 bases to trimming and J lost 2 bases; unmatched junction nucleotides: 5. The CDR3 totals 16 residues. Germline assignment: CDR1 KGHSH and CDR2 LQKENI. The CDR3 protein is CASSPPLGGVTDTQYF. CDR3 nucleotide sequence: TGTGCCAGCTCACCACCTTTAGGGGGCGTCACAGATACGCAGTATTTT.

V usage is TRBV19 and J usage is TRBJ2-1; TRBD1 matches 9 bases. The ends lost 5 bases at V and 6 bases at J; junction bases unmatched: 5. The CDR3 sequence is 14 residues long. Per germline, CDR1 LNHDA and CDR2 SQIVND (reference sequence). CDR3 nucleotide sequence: TGTGCCAGTAGTTCGGGGGGACAGGGCAATGAGCAGTTCTTC. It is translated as CASSSGGQGNEQFF.

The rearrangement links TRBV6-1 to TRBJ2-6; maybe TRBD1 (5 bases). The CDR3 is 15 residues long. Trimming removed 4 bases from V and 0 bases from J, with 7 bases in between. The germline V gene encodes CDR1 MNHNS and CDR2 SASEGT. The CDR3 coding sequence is TGTGCCAGCAGTGGACAGTTCTCTGGGGCCAACGTCCTGACTTTC. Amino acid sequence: CASSGQFSGANVLTF.

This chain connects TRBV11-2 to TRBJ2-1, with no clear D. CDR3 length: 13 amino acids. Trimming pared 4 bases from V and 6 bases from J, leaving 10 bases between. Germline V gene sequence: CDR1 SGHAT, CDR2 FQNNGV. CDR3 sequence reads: CASSWSLGNEQFF. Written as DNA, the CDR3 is TGTGCCAGCAGCTGGAGTCTGGGCAATGAGCAGTTCTTC.

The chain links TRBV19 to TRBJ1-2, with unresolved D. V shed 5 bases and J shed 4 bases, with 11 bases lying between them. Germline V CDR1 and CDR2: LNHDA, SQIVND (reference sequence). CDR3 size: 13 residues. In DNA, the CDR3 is TGTGCCAGTAGTCCCGAGTGGGTCTATGGCTACACCTTC. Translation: CASSPEWVYGYTF.

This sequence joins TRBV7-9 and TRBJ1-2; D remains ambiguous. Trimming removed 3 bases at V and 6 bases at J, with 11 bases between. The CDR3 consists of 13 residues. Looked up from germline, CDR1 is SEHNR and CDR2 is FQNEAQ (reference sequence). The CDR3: CASSLTNRNGYTF. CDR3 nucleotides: TGTGCCAGCAGCTTGACGAACAGAAATGGCTACACCTTC.

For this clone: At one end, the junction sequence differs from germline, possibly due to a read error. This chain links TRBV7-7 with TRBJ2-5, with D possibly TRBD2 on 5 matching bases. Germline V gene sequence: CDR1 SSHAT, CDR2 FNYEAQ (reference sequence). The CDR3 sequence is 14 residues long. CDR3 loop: CASSLDRGWETQYF. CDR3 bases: TGTGCTAGCAGCTTAGATCGGGGTTGGGAGACCCAGTACTTC.

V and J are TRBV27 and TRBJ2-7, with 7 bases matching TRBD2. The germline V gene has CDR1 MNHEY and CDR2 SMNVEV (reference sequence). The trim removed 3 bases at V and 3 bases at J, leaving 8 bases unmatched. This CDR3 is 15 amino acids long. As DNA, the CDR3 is TGTGCCAGCAGTTTCAAAGCGGGAAGTTTCTACGAGCAGTACTTC. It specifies CASSFKAGSFYEQYF.

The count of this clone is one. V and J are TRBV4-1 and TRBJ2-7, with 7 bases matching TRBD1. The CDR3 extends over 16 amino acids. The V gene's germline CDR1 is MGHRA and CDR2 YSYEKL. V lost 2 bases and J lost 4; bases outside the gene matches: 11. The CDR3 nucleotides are TGCGCCAGCAGCCAATCCCCGGGACAGAGGAGTTACGAGCAGTACTTC. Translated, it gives CASSQSPGQRSYEQYF.

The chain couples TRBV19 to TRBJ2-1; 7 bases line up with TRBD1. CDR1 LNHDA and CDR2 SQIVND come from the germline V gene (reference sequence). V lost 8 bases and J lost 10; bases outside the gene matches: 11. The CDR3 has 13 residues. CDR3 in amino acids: CASQGDQAWEQFF. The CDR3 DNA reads TGTGCCAGTCAGGGGGACCAAGCGTGGGAGCAGTTCTTC.

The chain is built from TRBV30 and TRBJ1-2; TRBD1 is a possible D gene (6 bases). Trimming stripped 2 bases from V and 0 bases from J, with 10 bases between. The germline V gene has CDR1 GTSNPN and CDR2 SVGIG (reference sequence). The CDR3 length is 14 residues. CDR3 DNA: TGTGCCTGGAGTTACAGGGTGGCTAACTATGGCTACACCTTC. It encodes CAWSYRVANYGYTF.

CDR3 DNA: TGTGCCACCAGCCTAGGGACAGGGGGCGCCTATGGCTACACCTTC. It specifies CATSLGTGGAYGYTF. V usage is TRBV15 and J usage is TRBJ1-2; TRBD1 aligns across 12 bases. The V gene's germline CDR1 is LNHNV and CDR2 YYDKDF (reference sequence). The CDR3 covers 15 residues. The V segment lost 5 bases and the J segment 4 bases; nucleotides outside the gene matches: 5.

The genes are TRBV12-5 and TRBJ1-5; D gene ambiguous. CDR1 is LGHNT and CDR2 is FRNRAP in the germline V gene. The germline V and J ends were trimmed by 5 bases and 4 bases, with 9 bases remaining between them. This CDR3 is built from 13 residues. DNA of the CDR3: TGTGCTAGTGGTACCCTTTGGAATCAGCCCCAGCATTTT. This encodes CASGTLWNQPQHF.

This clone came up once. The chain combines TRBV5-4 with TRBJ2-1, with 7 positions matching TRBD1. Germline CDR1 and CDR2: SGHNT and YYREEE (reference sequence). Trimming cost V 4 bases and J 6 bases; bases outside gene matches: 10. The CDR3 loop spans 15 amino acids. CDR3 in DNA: TGTGCCAGCAGCCCGACAGGGAGCGTCCTCAATGAGCAGTTCTTC. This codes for CASSPTGSVLNEQFF.

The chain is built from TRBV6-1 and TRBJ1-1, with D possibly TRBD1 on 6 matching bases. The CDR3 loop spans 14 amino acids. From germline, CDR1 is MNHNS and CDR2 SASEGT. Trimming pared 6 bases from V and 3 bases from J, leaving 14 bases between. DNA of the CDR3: TGTGCCAGCAGAAGGGGGGGTAGCCACACTGAAGCTTTCTTT. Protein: CASRRGGSHTEAFF.